These 18 T cell receptor beta chains originate from one sample sequenced in a study of T cell repertoires in cytomegalovirus infection. TCRdb re-called the reads through MiXCR, storing one row per CDR3 protein. The sample contains around 710,000 distinct CDR3 sequences, about 29% of which appear only once. No antigen has been identified for these receptors. The sample here was cultured CD8+ T cells from PBMCs, taken from culture after CMV antigen stimulation. Every receptor here comes from a human donor in good health (CMV status not recorded). Some clones in this sample may be carry-over from other donors' samples.

This chain connects TRBV27 to TRBJ1-1; D unclear. V lost 10 bases and J 9 bases, leaving 15 bases between the germline ends. CDR3 length: 11 amino acids. The germline CDR1 and CDR2 sequences are MNHEY and SMNVEV (reference sequence). The CDR3: CATHREAKAFF. The CDR3 DNA sequence: TGTGCCACCCATCGCGAGGCGAAAGCTTTCTTT.

The chain is built from TRBV7-9 and TRBJ2-1, with D perhaps assigned TRBD1 or TRBD2 (5 bases each). The CDR3 contains 12 residues. V shed 11 bases and J shed 5 bases, with 13 bases lying between them. Germline CDR1 and CDR2: SEHNR and FQNEAQ (reference sequence). CDR3 nucleotide sequence: TGTGCCTTACACCGGGGCCACAATGAGCAGTTCTTC. It encodes CALHRGHNEQFF.

The sample holds a few counts of this clonotype. This chain uses TRBV12-3 or TRBV12-4 with TRBJ1-5, with TRBD1 matching over 9 bases. The CDR3 consists of 17 residues. V dropped 5 bases and J dropped 0; count of bases not matched to a gene: 8. This chain's CDR3 is CASSADRGKGSNQPQHF. The CDR3 bases are TGTGCCAGCAGTGCTGACAGGGGGAAGGGTAGCAATCAGCCCCAGCATTTT.

For this clonotype: This may arise from a read error, as a much more abundant clone is one base away. The chain couples TRBV7-6 to TRBJ2-1; 14 bases fit TRBD2. Germline-derived CDR1 and CDR2 are SGHVS and FNYEAQ. CDR3 size: 15 residues. This chain's CDR3 is CASTLGTSGGNGQFF. DNA for the CDR3: TGTGCCAGCACCCTGGGGACTAGCGGGGGCAATGGGCAGTTCTTC.

This clonotype was picked up many times. The chain couples TRBV7-2 to TRBJ1-3; possible D gene TRBD1, 6 bases. The CDR3 has 16 amino acids. Germline V gene lookup returns CDR1 SGHTA and CDR2 FQGNSA. V lost 4 bases to trimming and J lost 4 bases, with 17 bases between them. The CDR3: CASSSHMDSTGNTIYF. For the CDR3, the DNA is TGTGCCAGCAGCTCCCATATGGACAGTACAGGAAACACCATATATTTT.

This clonotype has only a few counts. This chain joins TRBV7-6 and TRBJ1-4; D is possibly TRBD1 (5 bases). Trimming took off 11 bases at V and 0 bases at J, with 19 bases between the two ends. CDR1 SGHVS and CDR2 FNYEAQ come from the germline V gene. The CDR3 runs to 16 residues. The CDR3: CAGRPQRGATNEKLFF. The CDR3, as DNA: TGTGCCGGCCGCCCACAGAGGGGCGCAACTAATGAAAAACTGTTTTTT.

This clonotype turned up a few times. This chain uses TRBV6-2 or TRBV6-3 with TRBJ1-1, with D maybe TRBD1 (5 bases). Germline V gives CDR1 MNHEY, CDR2 SVGEGT. This CDR3 comprises 15 residues. Trimming left V 6 bases short and J 0 bases short, with 14 bases between. The CDR3: CASSRGRTMNTEAFF. The CDR3 DNA follows: TGTGCCAGCAGCCGGGGCCGGACCATGAACACTGAAGCTTTCTTT.

This clonotype was counted between two and nine times. The chain couples TRBV7-8 to TRBJ2-1; 7 bases map to TRBD2. This CDR3 is 14 amino acids long. Per the germline V gene, CDR1 is SGHVS and CDR2 is FQNEAQ. J gave up 5 bases and V 5 bases, and 6 bases lay outside the gene matches. In DNA form, the CDR3 reads TGTGCCAGCAGCCCGGTGGGGGGGGACAATGAGCAGTTCTTC. Protein: CASSPVGGDNEQFF.

This rearrangement joins TRBV5-1 to TRBJ1-2, with a tentative D call TRBD1 (6 bases). The germline V gene has CDR1 SGHRS and CDR2 YFSETQ. Trimming stripped 0 bases from V and 4 bases from J, with 10 bases between. This CDR3 comprises 14 residues. CDR3 sequence (DNA): TGCGCCAGCAGCTTGGAGAAGGGGGTCTATGGCTACACCTTC. This sequence encodes CASSLEKGVYGYTF. Full variable domain (missing parts from reference TRBV5-1 and TRBJ1-2): KAGVTQTPRYLIKTRGQQVTLSCSPISGHRSVSWYQQTPGQGLQFLFEYFSETQRNKGNFPGRFSGRQFSNSRSEMNVSTLELGDSALYLCASSLEKGVYGYTFGSGTRLTVV.

The genes are TRBV7-6 and TRBJ2-7, with D perhaps matching TRBD1 (5 bases). V was cut by 1 base and J by 1 base, with 11 bases left in between. CDR1 and CDR2 (germline): SGHVS, FNYEAQ. The CDR3 is 15 amino acids. The CDR3 reads CASSLGPAGSYEQYV. CDR3 coding DNA: TGTGCCAGCAGCTTAGGGCCCGCAGGGTCCTACGAGCAGTACGTC.

This clonotype was recorded a few times. The rearrangement links TRBV19 to TRBJ2-2, with D possibly being TRBD2 (6 bases). CDR1 and CDR2 (germline): LNHDA, SQIVND (reference sequence). This CDR3 has 14 residues. V gave up 5 bases and J gave up 2 bases, with 9 bases separating them. CDR3 sequence (DNA): TGTGCCAGTAGTGCGGGACCTAACACCGGGGAGCTGTTTTTT. It encodes CASSAGPNTGELFF.

As for this clonotype: This sequence may be a read error, since a much larger clone differs from it by one base. This chain joins TRBV5-1 and TRBJ2-7; TRBD1 might be the D (6 bases). CDR3 length equals 14 residues. Germline CDR1 reads SGHRS; CDR2 reads YFSETQ. CDR3 bases: TGCGCCAGCAGCTTGGAGAGGGGGTCCTACGAGCAGTGCTTC. This encodes CASSLERGSYEQCF.

The chain is built from TRBV20-1 and TRBJ1-5, with D unclear. The length of the CDR3 is 19 residues. Trimming took 0 bases from V and 1 from J, leaving 22 bases between them. The germline V gene has CDR1 DFQATT and CDR2 SNEGSKA (reference sequence). CDR3 nucleotide sequence: TGCAGTGCTAGAGATGGTTTTAATTTGCCGACATCCAGCAATCAGCCCCAGCATTTT. It specifies CSARDGFNLPTSSNQPQHF.

J is TRBJ2-3 and V is TRBV27; no reliable D call. The germline V and J ends were trimmed by 5 bases and 5 bases, with 14 bases remaining between them. This CDR3 is built from 14 residues. Looked up from germline, CDR1 is MNHEY and CDR2 is SMNVEV (reference sequence). The CDR3 sequence is CASSPSRPLDTQYF. In DNA form, the CDR3 reads TGTGCCAGCAGTCCTTCGCGCCCCTTAGATACGCAGTATTTT.

The chain joins TRBV29-1 to TRBJ2-6; D may be TRBD2 (7 bases). CDR3 size: 14 residues. Germline V lookup: CDR1 SQVTM, CDR2 ANQGSEA. V was pared by 3 bases and J by 4 bases, with 10 bases between. The CDR3 protein is CSVDGGPGANVLTF. The CDR3 DNA reads as TGCAGCGTTGACGGGGGGCCGGGGGCCAACGTCCTGACTTTC.

The V gene is TRBV6-6, the J gene TRBJ2-5; TRBD2 is a possible D gene (6 bases). This CDR3 region has 14 residues. Germline assignment: CDR1 MNHNY and CDR2 SVGAGI (reference sequence). V was trimmed by 2 bases and J by 5 bases, leaving 12 bases between them. CDR3 bases: TGTGCCAGCAGTTACAGGGGCGCGGGGGAGACCCAGTACTTC. It is translated as CASSYRGAGETQYF.

The chain joins TRBV9 to TRBJ2-5; 9 bases are a match to TRBD2. This CDR3 has 17 amino acids. Per the germline V gene, CDR1 is SGDLS and CDR2 is YYNGEE. V shed 0 bases, J shed 0 bases, and the junction held 6 bases outside the gene matches. CDR3 DNA sequence: TGTGCCAGCAGCGTAGGTGCTAGCGGGGCTGACCAAGAGACCCAGTACTTC. It is translated as CASSVGASGADQETQYF.

This clonotype showed up just a few times. The V and J genes are TRBV9 and TRBJ2-3; 8 bases fit TRBD2. Losses at the gene ends were 0 bases for V and 7 bases for J; bases not matched to a gene: 13. The V gene's germline CDR1 is SGDLS and CDR2 YYNGEE. The CDR3 extends over 17 amino acids. The CDR3 DNA follows: TGTGCCAGCAGCGTAGAAAGCGGGGGCCCAATCGCGCATACGCAGTATTTT. It encodes CASSVESGGPIAHTQYF.